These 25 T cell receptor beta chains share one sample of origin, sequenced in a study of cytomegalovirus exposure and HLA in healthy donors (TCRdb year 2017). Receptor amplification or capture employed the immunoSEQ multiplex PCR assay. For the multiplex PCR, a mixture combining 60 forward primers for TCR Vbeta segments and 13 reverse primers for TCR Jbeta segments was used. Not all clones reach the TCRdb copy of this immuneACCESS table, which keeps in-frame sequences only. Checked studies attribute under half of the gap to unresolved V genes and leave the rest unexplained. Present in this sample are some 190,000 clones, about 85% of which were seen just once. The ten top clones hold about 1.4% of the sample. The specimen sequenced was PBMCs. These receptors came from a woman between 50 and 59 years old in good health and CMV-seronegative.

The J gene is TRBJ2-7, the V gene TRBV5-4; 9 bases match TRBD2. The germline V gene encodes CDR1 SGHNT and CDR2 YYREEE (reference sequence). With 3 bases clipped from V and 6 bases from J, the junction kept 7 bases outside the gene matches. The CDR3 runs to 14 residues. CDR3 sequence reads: CASSWAGGRGEQYF. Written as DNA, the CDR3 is TGTGCCAGCAGCTGGGCGGGGGGGAGGGGCGAGCAGTACTTC.

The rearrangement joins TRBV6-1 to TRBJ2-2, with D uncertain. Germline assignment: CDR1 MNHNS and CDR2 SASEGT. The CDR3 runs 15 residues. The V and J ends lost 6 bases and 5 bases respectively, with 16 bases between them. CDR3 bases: TGTGCCAGCAGCCCCGAACCGTATAGTACCGGGGAGCTGTTTTTT. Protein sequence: CASSPEPYSTGELFF.

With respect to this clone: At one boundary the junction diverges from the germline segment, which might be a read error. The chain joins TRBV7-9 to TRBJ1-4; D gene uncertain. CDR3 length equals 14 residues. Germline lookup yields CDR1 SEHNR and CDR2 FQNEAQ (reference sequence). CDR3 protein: CSSSSDGKIEKLFF. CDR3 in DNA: TGTTCCAGCAGCTCGGACGGGAAAATCGAAAAACTGTTTTTT.

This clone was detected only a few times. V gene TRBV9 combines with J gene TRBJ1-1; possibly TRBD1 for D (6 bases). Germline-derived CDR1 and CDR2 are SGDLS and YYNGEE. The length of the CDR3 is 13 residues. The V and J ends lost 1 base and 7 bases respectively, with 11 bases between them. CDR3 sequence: CASSVQGNGEAFF. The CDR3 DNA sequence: TGTGCCAGCAGCGTACAGGGGAACGGTGAAGCTTTCTTT.

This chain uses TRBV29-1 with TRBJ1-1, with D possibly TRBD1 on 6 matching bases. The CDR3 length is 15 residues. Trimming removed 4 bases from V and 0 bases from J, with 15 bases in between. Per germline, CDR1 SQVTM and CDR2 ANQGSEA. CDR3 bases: TGCAGCGTTGTGTGGGGGGGGCGGGTGAACACTGAAGCTTTCTTT. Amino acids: CSVVWGGRVNTEAFF. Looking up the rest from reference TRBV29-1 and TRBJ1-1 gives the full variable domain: SAVISQKPSRDICQRGTSLTIQCQVDSQVTMMFWYRQQPGQSLTLIATANQGSEATYESGFVIDKFPISRPNLTFSTLTVSNMSPEDSSIYLCSVVWGGRVNTEAFFGQGTRLTVV.

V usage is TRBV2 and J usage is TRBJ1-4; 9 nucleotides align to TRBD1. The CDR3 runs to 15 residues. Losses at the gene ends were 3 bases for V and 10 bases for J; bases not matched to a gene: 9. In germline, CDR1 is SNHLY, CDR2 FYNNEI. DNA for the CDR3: TGTGCCAGCAGTGAGGCCCTGGGACAGGGAGGAAAACTGTTTTTT. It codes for CASSEALGQGGKLFF. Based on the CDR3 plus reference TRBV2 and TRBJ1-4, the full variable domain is EPEVTQTPSHQVTQMGQEVILRCVPISNHLYFYWYRQILGQKVEFLVSFYNNEISEKSEIFDDQFSVERPDGSNFTLKIRSTKLEDSAMYFCASSEALGQGGKLFFGSGTQLSVL.

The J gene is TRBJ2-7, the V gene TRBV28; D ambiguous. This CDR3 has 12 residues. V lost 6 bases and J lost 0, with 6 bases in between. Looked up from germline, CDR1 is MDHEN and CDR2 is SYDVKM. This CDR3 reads CASSRLSYEQYF. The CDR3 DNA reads TGTGCCAGCAGCCGACTCTCCTACGAGCAGTACTTC.

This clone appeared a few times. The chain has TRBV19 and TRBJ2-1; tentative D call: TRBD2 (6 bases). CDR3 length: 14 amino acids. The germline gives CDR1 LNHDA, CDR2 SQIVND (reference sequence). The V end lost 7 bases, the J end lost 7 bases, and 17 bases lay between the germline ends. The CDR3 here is CASIQTNGGNEQFF. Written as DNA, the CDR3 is TGTGCCAGTATCCAAACCAACGGGGGTAATGAGCAGTTCTTC.

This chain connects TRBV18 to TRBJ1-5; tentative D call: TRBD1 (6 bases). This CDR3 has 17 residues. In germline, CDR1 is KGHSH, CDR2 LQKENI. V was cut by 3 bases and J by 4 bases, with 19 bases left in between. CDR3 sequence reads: CASSPRQGSFRNQPQHF. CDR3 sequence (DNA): TGTGCCAGCTCACCTAGGCAGGGGTCTTTTCGAAATCAGCCCCAGCATTTT.

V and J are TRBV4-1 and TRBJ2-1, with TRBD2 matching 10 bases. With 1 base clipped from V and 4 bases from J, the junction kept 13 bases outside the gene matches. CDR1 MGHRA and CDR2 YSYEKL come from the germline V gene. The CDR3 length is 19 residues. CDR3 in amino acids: CASSQGHWTSGAIYNEQFF. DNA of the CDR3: TGCGCCAGCAGCCAAGGGCACTGGACTAGCGGCGCTATTTACAATGAGCAGTTCTTC.

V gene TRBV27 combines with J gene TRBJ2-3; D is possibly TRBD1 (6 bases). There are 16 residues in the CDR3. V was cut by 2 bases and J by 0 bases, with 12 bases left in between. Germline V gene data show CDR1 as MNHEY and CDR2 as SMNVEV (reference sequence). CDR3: CASSLKGGKSTDTQYF. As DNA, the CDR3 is TGTGCCAGCAGTTTAAAAGGGGGAAAGAGCACAGATACGCAGTATTTT.

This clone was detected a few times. In nucleotides, the CDR3 is TGTGCCAGCAGACCAAACCCCCGACTAGCGGGAGGCGAGCAGTACTTC. Amino acid sequence: CASRPNPRLAGGEQYF. V gene TRBV7-2 combines with J gene TRBJ2-7; TRBD2 aligns across 13 bases. Germline trimming cut 6 bases from V and 6 bases from J; bases unmatched to any gene: 11. CDR1 SGHTA and CDR2 FQGNSA come from the germline V gene. The CDR3 is made up of 16 amino acids.

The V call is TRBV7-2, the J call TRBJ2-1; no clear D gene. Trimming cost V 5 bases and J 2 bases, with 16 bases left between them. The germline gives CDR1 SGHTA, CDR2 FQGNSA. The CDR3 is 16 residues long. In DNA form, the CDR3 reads TGTGCCAGCAGCCGTTCCGTGGCCGCAACCTACAATGAGCAGTTCTTC. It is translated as CASSRSVAATYNEQFF.

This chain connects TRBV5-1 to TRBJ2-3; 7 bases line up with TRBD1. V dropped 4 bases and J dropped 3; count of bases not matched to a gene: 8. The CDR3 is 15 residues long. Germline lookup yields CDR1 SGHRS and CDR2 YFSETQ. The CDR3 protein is CASSLRTGVTDTQYF. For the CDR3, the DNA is TGCGCCAGCAGCCTTAGGACAGGAGTTACAGATACGCAGTATTTT.

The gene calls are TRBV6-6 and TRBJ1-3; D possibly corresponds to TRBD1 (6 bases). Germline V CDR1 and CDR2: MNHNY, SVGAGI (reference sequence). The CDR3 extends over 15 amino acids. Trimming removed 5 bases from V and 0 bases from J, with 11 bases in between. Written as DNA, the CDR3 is TGTGCCAGCAGTCAAACAGGGCTCTCTGGAAACACCATATATTTT. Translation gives CASSQTGLSGNTIYF.

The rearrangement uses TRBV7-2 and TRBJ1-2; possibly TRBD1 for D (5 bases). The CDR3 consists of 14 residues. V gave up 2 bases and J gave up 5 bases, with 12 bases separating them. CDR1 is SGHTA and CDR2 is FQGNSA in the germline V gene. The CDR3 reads CASSLTGLGYGYTF. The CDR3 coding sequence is TGTGCCAGCAGCTTAACAGGCCTGGGGTATGGCTACACCTTC. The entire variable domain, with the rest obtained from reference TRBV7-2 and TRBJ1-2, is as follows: GAGVSQSPSNKVTEKGKDVELRCDPISGHTALYWYRQSLGQGLEFLIYFQGNSAPDKSGLPSDRFSAERTGGSVSTLTIQRTQQEDSAVYLCASSLTGLGYGYTFGSGTRLTVV.

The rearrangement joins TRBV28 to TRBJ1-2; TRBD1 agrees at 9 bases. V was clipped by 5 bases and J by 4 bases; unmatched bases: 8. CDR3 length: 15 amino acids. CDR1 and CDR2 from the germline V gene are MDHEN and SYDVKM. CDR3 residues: CASSEPGQGFYGYTF. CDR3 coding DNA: TGTGCCAGCAGTGAGCCGGGACAGGGATTCTATGGCTACACCTTC.

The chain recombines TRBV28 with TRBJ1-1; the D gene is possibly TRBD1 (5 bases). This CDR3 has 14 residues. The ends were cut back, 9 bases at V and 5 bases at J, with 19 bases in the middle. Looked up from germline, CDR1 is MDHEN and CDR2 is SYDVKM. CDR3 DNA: TGTGCCAGTGGCGGGGGGAGAGGTAGGACTGAAGCTTTCTTT. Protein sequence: CASGGGRGRTEAFF. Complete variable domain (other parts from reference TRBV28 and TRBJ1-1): DVKVTQSSRYLVKRTGEKVFLECVQDMDHENMFWYRQDPGLGLRLIYFSYDVKMKEKGDIPEGYSVSREKKERFSLILESASTNQTSMYLCASGGGRGRTEAFFGQGTRLTVV.

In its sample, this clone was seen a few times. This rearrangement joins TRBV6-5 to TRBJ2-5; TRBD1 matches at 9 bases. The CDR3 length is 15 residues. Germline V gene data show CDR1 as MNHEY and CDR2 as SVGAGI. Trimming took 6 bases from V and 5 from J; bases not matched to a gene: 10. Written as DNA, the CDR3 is TGTGCCAGCAGAAGAACTACAGGGGGCGGGGAGACCCAGTACTTC. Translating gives CASRRTTGGGETQYF.

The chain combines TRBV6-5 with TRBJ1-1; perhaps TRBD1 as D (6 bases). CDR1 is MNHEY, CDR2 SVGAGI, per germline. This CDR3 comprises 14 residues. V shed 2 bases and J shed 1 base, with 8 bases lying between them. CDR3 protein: CASSYLRGNTEAFF. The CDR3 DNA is TGTGCCAGCAGTTACCTCAGGGGGAACACTGAAGCTTTCTTT.

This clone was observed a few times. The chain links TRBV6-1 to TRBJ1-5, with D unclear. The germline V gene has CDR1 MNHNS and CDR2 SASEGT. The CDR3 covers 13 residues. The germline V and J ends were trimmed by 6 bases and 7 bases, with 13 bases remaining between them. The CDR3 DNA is TGTGCCAGCAGGGCCCGGGTATTGCAGCCCCAGCATTTT. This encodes CASRARVLQPQHF.

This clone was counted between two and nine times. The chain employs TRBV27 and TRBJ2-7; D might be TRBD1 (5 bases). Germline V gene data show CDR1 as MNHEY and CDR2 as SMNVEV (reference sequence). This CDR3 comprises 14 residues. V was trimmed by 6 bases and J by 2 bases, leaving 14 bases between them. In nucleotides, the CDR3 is TGTGCCAGCAGCCCCACAGGCTCCACCTACGAGCAGTACTTC. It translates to CASSPTGSTYEQYF.

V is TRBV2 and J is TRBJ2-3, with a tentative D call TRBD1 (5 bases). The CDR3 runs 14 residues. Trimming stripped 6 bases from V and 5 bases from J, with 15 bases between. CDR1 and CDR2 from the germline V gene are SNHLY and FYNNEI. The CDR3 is CASSPGYPGDTQYF. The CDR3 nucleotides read TGTGCCAGCAGCCCAGGGTATCCAGGAGATACGCAGTATTTT.

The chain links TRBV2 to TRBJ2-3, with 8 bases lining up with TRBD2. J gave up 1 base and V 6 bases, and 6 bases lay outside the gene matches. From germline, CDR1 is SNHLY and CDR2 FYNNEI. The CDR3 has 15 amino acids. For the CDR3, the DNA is TGTGCCAGCAGATGGCTCGGGAGGGGCACAGATACGCAGTATTTT. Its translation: CASRWLGRGTDTQYF.

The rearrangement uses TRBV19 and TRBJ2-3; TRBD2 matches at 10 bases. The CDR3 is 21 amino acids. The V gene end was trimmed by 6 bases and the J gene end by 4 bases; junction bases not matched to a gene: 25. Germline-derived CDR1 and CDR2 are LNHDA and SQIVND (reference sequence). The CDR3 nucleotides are TGTGCCAGTAGGCCCACCCTTAGGCTAGCGGGAGCCTCGAGCCTATCAGATACGCAGTATTTT. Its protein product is CASRPTLRLAGASSLSDTQYF.